The 6 T cell receptor beta chains presented below share a single source sample, sequenced in a study of control samples from healthy donors and cancer patients. The data were produced by immunoSEQ multiplex PCR, yet TCRdb's version contains in-frame clones alone and is incomplete. Of about 80,000 clones listed, under 90% were seen once; the top ten hold less than 6%. The sequenced sample consisted of blood. These receptors were collected from a man aged 45 to 65 in good health.

CDR3 protein: CASSSARGLGYTF. The CDR3 DNA reads TGTGCCAGCAGCTCGGCGAGGGGGCTTGGCTACACCTTC. The chain employs TRBV5-4 and TRBJ1-2; 7 bases map to TRBD1. CDR1 SGHNT and CDR2 YYREEE come from the germline V gene (reference sequence). This CDR3 spans 13 amino acids. Trimming took 3 bases from V and 7 from J; bases not matched to a gene: 6.

The CDR3 DNA reads TGCGCCAGCAGCCAAGATCGTCCAGAAGGGGGCTACACCTTC. Protein product: CASSQDRPEGGYTF. The chain carries TRBV4-1 and TRBJ1-2, with no clear D. V lost 0 bases to trimming and J lost 8 bases, with 13 bases between them. The CDR3 runs to 14 residues. Germline-derived CDR1 and CDR2 are MGHRA and YSYEKL.

The chain has TRBV7-9 and TRBJ1-5; D might be TRBD1 (5 bases). The germline V and J ends were trimmed by 2 bases and 5 bases, with 10 bases remaining between them. The CDR3 is made up of 14 amino acids. The germline gives CDR1 SEHNR, CDR2 FQNEAQ (reference sequence). The CDR3 region has the DNA TGTGCCAGCAGCTTACCAGGGTTCCATCAGCCCCAGCATTTT. It encodes CASSLPGFHQPQHF.

The chain uses TRBV30 and TRBJ1-1, with 8 bases matching TRBD1. This CDR3 contains 16 residues. CDR1 is GTSNPN and CDR2 is SVGIG in the germline V gene (reference sequence). J lost 5 bases, V lost 5 bases, and 16 bases had no gene match. This CDR3 reads CAWGRQGTGSGTEAFF. For the CDR3, the DNA is TGTGCCTGGGGACGACAGGGGACAGGATCCGGGACTGAAGCTTTCTTT.

The J gene is TRBJ1-5, the V gene TRBV30; TRBD1 agrees at 9 bases. V shed 2 bases, J shed 4 bases, and the junction held 6 bases outside the gene matches. Per germline, CDR1 GTSNPN and CDR2 SVGIG (reference sequence). The CDR3 is 15 amino acids. CDR3 sequence: CAWSLIGQGNQPQHF. Here the CDR3 DNA reads TGTGCCTGGAGTCTTATCGGACAGGGGAATCAGCCCCAGCATTTT.

The chain uses TRBV18 and TRBJ1-1; D is possibly TRBD1 (5 bases). With 6 bases removed from V and 1 base from J, the gap between germline ends came to 12 bases. This CDR3 has 14 residues. Germline-derived CDR1 and CDR2 are KGHSH and LQKENI. The CDR3 DNA reads as TGTGCCAGCTCGCCCGAGCAGGGGAACACTGAAGCTTTCTTT. Encoded protein: CASSPEQGNTEAFF. Variable domain in full (rest from reference TRBV18 and TRBJ1-1): NAGVMQNPRHLVRRRGQEARLRCSPMKGHSHVYWYRQLPEEGLKFMVYLQKENIIDESGMPKERFSAEFPKEGPSILRIQQVVRGDSAAYFCASSPEQGNTEAFFGQGTRLTVV.